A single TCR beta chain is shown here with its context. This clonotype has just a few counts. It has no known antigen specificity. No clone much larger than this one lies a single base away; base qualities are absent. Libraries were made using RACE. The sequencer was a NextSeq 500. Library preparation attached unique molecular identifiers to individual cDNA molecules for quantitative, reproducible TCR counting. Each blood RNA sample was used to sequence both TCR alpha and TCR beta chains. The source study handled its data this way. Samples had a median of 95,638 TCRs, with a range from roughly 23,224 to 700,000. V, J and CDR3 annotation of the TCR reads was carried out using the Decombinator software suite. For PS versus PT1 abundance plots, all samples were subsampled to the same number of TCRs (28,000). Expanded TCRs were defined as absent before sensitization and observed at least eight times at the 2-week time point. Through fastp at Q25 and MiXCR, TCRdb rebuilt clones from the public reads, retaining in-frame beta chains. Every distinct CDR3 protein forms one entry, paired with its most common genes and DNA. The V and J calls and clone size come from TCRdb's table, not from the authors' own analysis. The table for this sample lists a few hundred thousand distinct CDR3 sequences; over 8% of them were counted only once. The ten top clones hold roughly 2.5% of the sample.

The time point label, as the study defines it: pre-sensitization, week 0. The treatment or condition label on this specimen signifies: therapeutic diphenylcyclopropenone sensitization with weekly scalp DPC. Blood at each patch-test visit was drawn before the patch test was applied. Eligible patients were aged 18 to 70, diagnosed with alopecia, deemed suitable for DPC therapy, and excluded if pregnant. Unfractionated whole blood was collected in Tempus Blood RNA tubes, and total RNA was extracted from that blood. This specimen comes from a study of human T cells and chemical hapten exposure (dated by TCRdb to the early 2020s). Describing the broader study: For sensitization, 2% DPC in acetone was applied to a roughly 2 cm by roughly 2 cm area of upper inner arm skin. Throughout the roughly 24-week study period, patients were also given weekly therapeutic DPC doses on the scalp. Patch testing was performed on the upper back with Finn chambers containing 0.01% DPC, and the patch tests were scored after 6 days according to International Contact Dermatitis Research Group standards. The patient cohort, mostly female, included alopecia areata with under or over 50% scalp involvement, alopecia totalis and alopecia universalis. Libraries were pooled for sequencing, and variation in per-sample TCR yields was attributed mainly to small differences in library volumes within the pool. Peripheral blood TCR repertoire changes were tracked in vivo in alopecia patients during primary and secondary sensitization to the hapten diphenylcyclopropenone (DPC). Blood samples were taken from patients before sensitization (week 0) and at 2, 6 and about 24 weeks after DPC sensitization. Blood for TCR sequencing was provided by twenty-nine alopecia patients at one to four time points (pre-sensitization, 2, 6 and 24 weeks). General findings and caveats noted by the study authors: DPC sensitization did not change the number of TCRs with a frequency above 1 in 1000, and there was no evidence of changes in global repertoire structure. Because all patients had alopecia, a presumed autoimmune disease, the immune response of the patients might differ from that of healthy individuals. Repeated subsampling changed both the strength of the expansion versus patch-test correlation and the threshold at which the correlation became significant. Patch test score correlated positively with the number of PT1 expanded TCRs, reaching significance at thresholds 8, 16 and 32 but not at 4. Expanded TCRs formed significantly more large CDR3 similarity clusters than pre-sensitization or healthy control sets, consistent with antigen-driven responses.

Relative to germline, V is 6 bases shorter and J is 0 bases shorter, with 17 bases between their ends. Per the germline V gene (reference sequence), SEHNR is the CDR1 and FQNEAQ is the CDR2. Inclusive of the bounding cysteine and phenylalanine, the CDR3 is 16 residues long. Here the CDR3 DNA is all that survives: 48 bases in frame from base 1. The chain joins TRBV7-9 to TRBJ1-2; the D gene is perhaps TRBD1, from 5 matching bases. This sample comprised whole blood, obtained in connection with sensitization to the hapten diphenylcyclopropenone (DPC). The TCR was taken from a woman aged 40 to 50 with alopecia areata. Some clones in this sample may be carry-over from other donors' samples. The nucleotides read TGTGCCAGCAGTACGGGACGCCTAGAGGCTAACTATGGCTACACCTTC. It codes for CASSTGRLEANYGYTF.